This T cell receptor beta chain came from a study of a mutant IDH1 vaccine in newly diagnosed glioma. Overall study context: Eight vaccinations reached patients in weeks 1, 3, 5, 7, 11, 15, 19 and 23. Treated individuals were approximately 62% male and about 40% female, averaging 40.4 years of age.

Time point denoted: week 11, during vaccination. Each dose of the vaccine consisted of 300 ug of mutant IDH1 20-mer peptide, with topical imiquimod. New WHO grade 3 or 4 IDH1-mutant, ATRX-lost astrocytomas were present in all donors. Study-wide findings and caveats: Induction of immune responses by the vaccine occurred in about 95% of patients.

Assay used: immunoSEQ multiplex PCR; TCRdb lists only in-frame clones, some missing. The data show about 130,000 clones, roughly 78% seen once. On this clone: Its target is unknown.

Sequences were derived from PBMCs, sampled from a glioma patient whose treatment included an IDH1 peptide vaccine. This clonotype was obtained from a middle-aged man with glioma.

CDR3 DNA sequence: TGTGCCAGCAGCTTAGGCTATGGGCTAAACACTGAAGCTTTCTTT. Translation gives CASSLGYGLNTEAFF. This rearrangement joins TRBV7-9 to TRBJ1-1, with D unclear. Germline V gene lookup returns CDR1 SEHNR and CDR2 FQNEAQ (reference sequence). This CDR3 is built from 15 residues. The ends were cut back, 1 base at V and 2 bases at J, with 11 bases in the middle.